Sequencing of this T cell receptor beta chain was carried out in a study of T-cell memory formation after mild COVID-19. Study summary: TCR clusters largely stayed donor specific. Study-wide points: Memory sampled before infection contained some responding clones, suggesting cross-reactive memory joined. Clones that got smaller from day 15 to 85 had even CD4/CD8, while clones growing later tipped toward CD4+.

A remark on this clonotype: What it binds is unknown.

5'RACE primed from the constant segment yielded TCR alpha and TCR beta cDNA libraries bearing sample barcodes and UMIs. TCRdb re-called the 5' RACE reads through MiXCR, storing one row per CDR3 protein. The sample lists fewer than 75,000 distinct CDR3 sequences, less than 15% occurring once. Germline V gene data show CDR1 as LGHNA and CDR2 as YSLEER. With V trimmed by 6 bases and J by 5 bases, 5 bases remained unmatched. The CDR3 length is 15 residues. J is TRBJ2-2 and V is TRBV4-3; 11 nucleotides align to TRBD2. The specimen was PBMCs or a T cell subset sorted from them (not recorded which). This receptor was identified in a man younger than 35 who had mild COVID-19 (a few samples of this study predate the infection). Cell type and time point are not known. CDR3 DNA: TGCGCCAGCAGTTATAGCGGGGGGGGAACCGGGGAGCTGTTTTTT. Translating it yields CASSYSGGGTGELFF.